One sample yielded the 4 T cell receptor beta chains listed below, sequenced in a study of blood T cell repertoires in COVID-19. Assay used: immunoSEQ multiplex PCR; TCRdb lists only in-frame clones, some missing. The repertoire consists of fewer than 250,000 clones, with around 82% occurring once and the leading ten covering 9.5% to 15%. The specimen was peripheral blood. The source of these receptors is a woman in her forties with acute or convalescent COVID-19.

V usage is TRBV29-1 and J usage is TRBJ2-7, with D perhaps matching TRBD1 (6 bases). Germline V gene data show CDR1 as SQVTM and CDR2 as ANQGSEA. Trimming stripped 6 bases from V and 2 bases from J, with 20 bases between. The CDR3 extends over 15 amino acids. The CDR3 DNA is TGCAGCGTCCTTAAGCTCCGGGACACGGCCTACGAGCAGTACTTC. Its protein product is CSVLKLRDTAYEQYF.

V is TRBV27 and J is TRBJ2-1; maybe TRBD2 (7 bases). V shed 5 bases and J shed 5 bases, with 16 bases lying between them. CDR3 length equals 15 residues. Germline lookup yields CDR1 MNHEY and CDR2 SMNVEV (reference sequence). CDR3 region: CASSPWGGNHNEQFF. CDR3 sequence (DNA): TGTGCCAGCAGTCCCTGGGGGGGCAATCACAATGAGCAGTTCTTC.

The chain recombines TRBV27 with TRBJ2-3; 7 nucleotides match TRBD2. Trimming cost V 6 bases and J 2 bases; bases outside gene matches: 2. Germline CDR1 and CDR2: MNHEY and SMNVEV (reference sequence). CDR3 length: 13 amino acids. The CDR3 coding sequence is TGTGCCAGCAGGGGGGGGTTCACAGATACGCAGTATTTT. Translating it yields CASRGGFTDTQYF.

V and J are TRBV12-5 and TRBJ2-1; 8 bases align to TRBD2. Per germline, CDR1 LGHNT and CDR2 FRNRAP. The CDR3 is 15 amino acids. J was trimmed by 9 bases and V by 2 bases; bases with no gene match: 9. CDR3 amino acids: CASGLWSGGPGEQFF. In DNA, the CDR3 is TGTGCTAGTGGTTTGTGGTCGGGGGGGCCTGGTGAGCAGTTCTTC.